The clone carrying this T cell receptor (beta chain) was seen a single time. The identical CDR3 is also encoded by other nucleotide sequences in the sample. The ends were cut back, 5 bases at V and 11 bases at J, with 9 bases in the middle. The CDR3 has 11 amino acids. This sample was taken from a study of blood T cell repertoires in COVID-19. Produced via immunoSEQ multiplex PCR; TCRdb's table is partial and in-frame only. The table has about 350,000 clones, more than 75% seen once; the top ten hold roughly 5.3%. J is TRBJ1-4 and V is TRBV12-3 or TRBV12-4; D call uncertain. Sequenced input: PBMCs or T cells enriched from blood (not recorded which). The receptor was isolated from a woman aged 25 to 39 who had recovered from COVID-19. Written as DNA, the CDR3 is TGTGCCAGCAGTCTAGGAGGGAAACTGTTTTTT. Its translation: CASSLGGKLFF.